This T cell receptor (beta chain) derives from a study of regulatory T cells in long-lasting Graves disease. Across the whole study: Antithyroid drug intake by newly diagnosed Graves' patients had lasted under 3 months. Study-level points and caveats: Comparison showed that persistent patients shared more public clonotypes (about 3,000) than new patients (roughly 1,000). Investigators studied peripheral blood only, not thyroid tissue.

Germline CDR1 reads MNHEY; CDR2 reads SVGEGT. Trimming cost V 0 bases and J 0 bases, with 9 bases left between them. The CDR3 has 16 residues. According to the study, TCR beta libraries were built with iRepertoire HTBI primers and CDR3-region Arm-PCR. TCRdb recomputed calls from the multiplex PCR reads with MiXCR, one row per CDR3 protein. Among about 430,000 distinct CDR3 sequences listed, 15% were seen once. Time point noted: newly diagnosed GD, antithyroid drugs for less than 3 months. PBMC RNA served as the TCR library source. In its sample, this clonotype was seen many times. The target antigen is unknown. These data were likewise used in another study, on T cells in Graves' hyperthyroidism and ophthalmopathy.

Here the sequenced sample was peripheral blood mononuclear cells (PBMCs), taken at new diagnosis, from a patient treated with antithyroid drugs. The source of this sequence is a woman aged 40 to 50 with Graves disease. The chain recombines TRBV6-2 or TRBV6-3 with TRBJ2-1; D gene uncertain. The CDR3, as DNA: TGTGCCAGCAGTTACTCATCGGTGAGCTCCTACAATGAGCAGTTCTTC. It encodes CASSYSSVSSYNEQFF.